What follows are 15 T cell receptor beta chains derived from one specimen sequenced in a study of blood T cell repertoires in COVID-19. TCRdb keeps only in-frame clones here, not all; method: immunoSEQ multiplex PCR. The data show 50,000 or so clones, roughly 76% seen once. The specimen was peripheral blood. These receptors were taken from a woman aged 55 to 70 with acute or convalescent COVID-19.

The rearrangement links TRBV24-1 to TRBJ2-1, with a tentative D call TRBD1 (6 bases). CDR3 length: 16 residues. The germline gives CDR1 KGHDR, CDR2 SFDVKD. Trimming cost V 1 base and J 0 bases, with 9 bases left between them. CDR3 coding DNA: TGTGCCACCAGTGATTTCACCAGGGGCTCCTACAATGAGCAGTTCTTC. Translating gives CATSDFTRGSYNEQFF.

The DNA for the CDR3 is TGCGCCAGCAGGCCAGGGGCGGACACCGGGGAGCTGTTTTTT. It specifies CASRPGADTGELFF. This chain links TRBV5-1 with TRBJ2-2; D might be TRBD1 (6 bases). V lost 5 bases and J lost 3, with 11 bases in between. CDR3 length equals 14 residues. CDR1 SGHRS and CDR2 YFSETQ come from the germline V gene.

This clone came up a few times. CDR3 sequence (DNA): TGTGCCAGCAGCTTTACCGGGAATAACCACTATGAGCAGTTCTTC. Translation: CASSFTGNNHYEQFF. This rearrangement joins TRBV7-9 to TRBJ2-1; possible D gene TRBD2, 5 bases. The V end lost 3 bases, the J end lost 8 bases, and 17 bases lay between the germline ends. Germline values: CDR1 SEHNR, CDR2 FQNEAQ (reference sequence). This CDR3 spans 15 amino acids.

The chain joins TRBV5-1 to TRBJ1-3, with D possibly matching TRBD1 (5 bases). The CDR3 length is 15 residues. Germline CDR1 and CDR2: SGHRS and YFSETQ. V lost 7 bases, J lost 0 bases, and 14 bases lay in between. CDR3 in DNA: TGCGCCAGCGCTGACGGGGGTACCTCTGGAAACACCATATATTTT. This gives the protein CASADGGTSGNTIYF.

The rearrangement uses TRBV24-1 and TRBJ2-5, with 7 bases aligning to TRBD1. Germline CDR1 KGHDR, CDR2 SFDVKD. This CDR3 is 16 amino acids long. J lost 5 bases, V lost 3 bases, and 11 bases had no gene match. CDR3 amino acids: CATSDRGPGPRETQYF. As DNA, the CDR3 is TGTGCCACCAGTGATAGGGGGCCTGGCCCACGGGAGACCCAGTACTTC.

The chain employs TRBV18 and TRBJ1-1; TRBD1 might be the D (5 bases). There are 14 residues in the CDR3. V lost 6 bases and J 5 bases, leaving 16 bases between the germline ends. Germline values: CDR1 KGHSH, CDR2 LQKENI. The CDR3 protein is CASSASGGRTEAFF. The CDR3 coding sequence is TGTGCCAGCTCGGCGAGCGGGGGAAGAACTGAAGCTTTCTTT.

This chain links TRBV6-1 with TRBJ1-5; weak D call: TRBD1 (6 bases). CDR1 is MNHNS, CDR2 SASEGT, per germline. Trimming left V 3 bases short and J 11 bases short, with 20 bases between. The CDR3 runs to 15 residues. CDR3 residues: CASSDVTGWERSQHF. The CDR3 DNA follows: TGTGCCAGCAGTGATGTAACAGGGTGGGAAAGGTCCCAGCATTTT.

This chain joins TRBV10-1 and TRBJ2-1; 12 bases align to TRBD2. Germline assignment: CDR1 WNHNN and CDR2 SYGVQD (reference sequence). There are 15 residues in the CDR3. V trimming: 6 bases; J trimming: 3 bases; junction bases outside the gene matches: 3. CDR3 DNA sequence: TGCGCCAGCAGCAAGACTAGCGGGGGCTACAATGAGCAGTTCTTC. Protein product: CASSKTSGGYNEQFF.

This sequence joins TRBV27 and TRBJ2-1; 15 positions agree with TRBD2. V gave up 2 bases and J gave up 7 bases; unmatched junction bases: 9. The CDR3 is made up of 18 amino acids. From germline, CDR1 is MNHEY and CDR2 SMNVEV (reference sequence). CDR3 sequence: CASSLGTSGGTWGNEQFF. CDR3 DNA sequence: TGTGCCAGCAGTTTAGGGACTAGCGGGGGGACTTGGGGGAATGAGCAGTTCTTC.

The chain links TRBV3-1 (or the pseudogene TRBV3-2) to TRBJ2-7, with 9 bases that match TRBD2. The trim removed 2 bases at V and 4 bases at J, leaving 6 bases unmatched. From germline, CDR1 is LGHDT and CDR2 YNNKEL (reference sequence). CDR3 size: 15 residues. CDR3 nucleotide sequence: TGTGCCAGCAGCCAACGGGAGCGGGGGGTGTACGAGCAGTACTTC. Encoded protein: CASSQRERGVYEQYF.

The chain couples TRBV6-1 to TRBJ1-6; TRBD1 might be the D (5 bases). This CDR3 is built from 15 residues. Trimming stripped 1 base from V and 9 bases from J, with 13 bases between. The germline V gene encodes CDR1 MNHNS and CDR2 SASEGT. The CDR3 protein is CASSEDPGRGSPLHF. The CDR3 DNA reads TGTGCCAGCAGTGAAGACCCGGGTAGGGGTTCACCCCTCCACTTT.

CDR3 coding DNA: TGTGCCAGCAGCAAGGGGACAGGTGATTTAGACCGGAACACCGGGGAGCTGTTTTTT. Translation gives CASSKGTGDLDRNTGELFF. The V gene is TRBV21-1, the J gene TRBJ2-2; the table's D call of TRBD1 was not tested on the DNA. TRBV21-1 has pseudogene status. This CDR3 comprises 19 residues.

The CDR3: CASSESLLDYGYTF. For the CDR3, the DNA is TGTGCCAGCAGTGAGTCCCTACTAGACTATGGCTACACCTTC. The chain has TRBV2 and TRBJ1-2; no reliable D call. Germline CDR1 and CDR2: SNHLY and FYNNEI. This CDR3 is 14 amino acids long. V lost 3 bases to trimming and J lost 3 bases, with 11 bases between them.

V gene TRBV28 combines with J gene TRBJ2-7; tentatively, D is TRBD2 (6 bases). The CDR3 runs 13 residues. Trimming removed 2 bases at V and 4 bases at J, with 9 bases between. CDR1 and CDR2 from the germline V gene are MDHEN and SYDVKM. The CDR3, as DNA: TGTGCCAGCAGTTTAAACGGGGGATACGAGCAGTACTTC. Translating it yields CASSLNGGYEQYF.

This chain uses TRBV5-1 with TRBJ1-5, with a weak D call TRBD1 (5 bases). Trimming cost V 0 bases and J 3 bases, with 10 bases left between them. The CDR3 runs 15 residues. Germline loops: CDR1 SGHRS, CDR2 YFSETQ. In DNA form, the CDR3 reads TGCGCCAGCAGCTTGGTTCCAGGGCCCAATCAGCCCCAGCATTTT. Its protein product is CASSLVPGPNQPQHF.